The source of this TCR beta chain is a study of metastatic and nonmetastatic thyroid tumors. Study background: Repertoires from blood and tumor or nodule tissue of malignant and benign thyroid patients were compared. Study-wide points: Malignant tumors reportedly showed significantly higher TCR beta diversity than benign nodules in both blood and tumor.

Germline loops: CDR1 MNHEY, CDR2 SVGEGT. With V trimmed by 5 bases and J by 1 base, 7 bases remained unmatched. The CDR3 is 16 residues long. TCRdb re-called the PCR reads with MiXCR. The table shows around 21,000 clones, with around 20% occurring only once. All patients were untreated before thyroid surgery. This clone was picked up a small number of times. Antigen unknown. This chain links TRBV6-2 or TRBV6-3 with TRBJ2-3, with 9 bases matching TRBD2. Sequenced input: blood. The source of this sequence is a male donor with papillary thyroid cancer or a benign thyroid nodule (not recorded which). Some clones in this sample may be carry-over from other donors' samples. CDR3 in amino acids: CASSGWTSDRTDTQYF. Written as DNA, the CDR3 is TGTGCCAGCAGTGGGTGGACTAGCGACCGCACAGATACGCAGTATTTT.